This paragraph covers one T cell receptor beta chain sequence. Its antigen is still unknown. The sample is drawn from a study of tumor and adjacent non-tumor tissue in lung cancer. Study summary: Patients comprised 12 adenocarcinoma, a couple of squamous cell carcinoma and 1 small cell lung cancer. Patients were aged roughly 31 to 76, around ten men and about five women, stage I to III.

The template was RNA from unsorted bulk tissue. Germline CDR1 is SGHAT and CDR2 is FQDESV (reference sequence). V gave up 8 bases and J gave up 2 bases; unmatched junction bases: 11. CDR3 size: 16 residues. Whole-study results and caveats: Shorter survival was associated with higher TCR diversity in tumors. TCR diversity was significantly greater in tumor than normal lung tissue.

Three rounds of nested PCR, following a modified ARM-PCR protocol, produced the TCRbeta library. Using its own MiXCR run on the multiplex PCR reads, TCRdb lists one record per CDR3 protein. The sample includes 200,000 or so distinct CDR3 sequences, 71% seen only once; the top ten take around 25%. The V call is TRBV11-1, the J call TRBJ2-1, with 8 nucleotides matching TRBD2. The specimen was lung tumor tissue. The source is a man aged 60-69 years with non-small cell lung cancer. The CDR3 DNA follows: TGTGCCAGCTGCAAACGACAAGCGGGGGCCTACAATGAGCAGTTCTTC. Its protein product is CASCKRQAGAYNEQFF.